This passage covers 31 T cell receptor beta chains from one sample sequenced in a study of a mutant IDH1 vaccine in newly diagnosed glioma. The antigens these receptors bind are not known. Time point denoted: week 35, safety follow-up. Each dose of the vaccine consisted of 300 ug of mutant IDH1 20-mer peptide, with topical imiquimod. Here immunoSEQ multiplex PCR was the method, and the copy in TCRdb shows in-frame clones only, minus some. The sample consists of some 71,000 clones, around 87% of them appearing once. The material sequenced was PBMCs, taken from a glioma patient whose treatment included an IDH1 peptide vaccine. The origin of the receptors is a man between 25 and 39 years old with glioma.

The chain is built from TRBV4-1 and TRBJ2-5; D possibly corresponds to TRBD2 (6 bases). Looked up from germline, CDR1 is MGHRA and CDR2 is YSYEKL. This CDR3 region has 15 residues. With 0 bases removed from V and 4 bases from J, the gap between germline ends came to 12 bases. CDR3: CASSQDRNGRETQYF. The CDR3 DNA reads TGCGCCAGCAGCCAAGATAGAAACGGGAGAGAGACCCAGTACTTC.

The chain carries TRBV10-2 and TRBJ1-1, with D perhaps TRBD1 (6 bases). The CDR3 spans 12 residues. V lost 6 bases, J lost 9 bases, and 14 bases lay in between. CDR1 and CDR2 from the germline V gene are WSHSY and SAAADI. Written as DNA, the CDR3 is TGCGCCAGCAGACCGGACAGCGGGAAAGCTTTCTTT. Its protein is CASRPDSGKAFF.

This chain connects TRBV11-1 to TRBJ1-1; D ambiguous. Germline lookup yields CDR1 SGHAT and CDR2 FQDESV (reference sequence). The CDR3 is 13 residues long. The V and J ends lost 1 base and 6 bases respectively, with 9 bases between them. In nucleotides, the CDR3 is TGTGCCAGCAGCTTAGGGAGAATCCCTGAAGCTTTCTTT. Its protein product is CASSLGRIPEAFF.

This clone was seen more than once but under ten times. The V gene is TRBV4-2, the J gene TRBJ1-1; D ambiguous. With 1 base removed from V and 6 bases from J, the gap between germline ends came to 9 bases. Germline CDR1 and CDR2: LGHNA and YNFKEQ. The CDR3 runs 13 residues. This CDR3 reads CASSQGGRAEAFF. The CDR3 region has the DNA TGTGCCAGCAGCCAAGGGGGTAGGGCTGAAGCTTTCTTT.

The rearrangement joins TRBV7-8 to TRBJ2-5; D is possibly TRBD1 (5 bases). V lost 1 base and J 8 bases, leaving 8 bases between the germline ends. This CDR3 contains 12 residues. Looked up from germline, CDR1 is SGHVS and CDR2 is FQNEAQ. CDR3 sequence reads: CASSLERGTQYF. The CDR3 bases are TGTGCCAGCAGCTTAGAAAGGGGAACCCAGTACTTC.

The chain combines TRBV7-9 with TRBJ2-7, with D possibly being TRBD1 (6 bases). This CDR3 is built from 14 residues. CDR1 is SEHNR and CDR2 is FQNEAQ in the germline V gene (reference sequence). Trimming shortened V by 3 bases and J by 3 bases, and 12 bases separated the two germline ends. The CDR3 here is CASSFRDTGYEQYF. The CDR3, as DNA: TGTGCCAGCAGCTTCCGGGACACAGGCTACGAGCAGTACTTC.

The CDR3 coding sequence is TGTGCCAGCAGCCCGGTAACTGATACTACAAAAGCTTTCTTT. This codes for CASSPVTDTTKAFF. The chain uses TRBV7-9 and TRBJ1-1; D is unresolved. The V end lost 5 bases, the J end lost 9 bases, and 19 bases lay between the germline ends. Germline lookup yields CDR1 SEHNR and CDR2 FQNEAQ (reference sequence). The CDR3 length is 14 residues. Using reference TRBV7-9 and TRBJ1-1 for the parts outside the CDR3, the full variable domain is DTGVSQNPRHKITKRGQNVTFRCDPISEHNRLYWYRQTLGQGPEFLTYFQNEAQLEKSRLLSDRFSAERPKGSFSTLEIQRTEQGDSAMYLCASSPVTDTTKAFFGQGTRLTVV.

The rearrangement uses TRBV9 and TRBJ1-1, with D maybe TRBD1 (5 bases). V lost 0 bases and J lost 6, with 9 bases in between. CDR1 and CDR2 (germline): SGDLS, YYNGEE. The CDR3 has 13 residues. DNA for the CDR3: TGTGCCAGCAGCGTAGCCCCGGGGGCTGAAGCTTTCTTT. This translates into CASSVAPGAEAFF.

This chain links TRBV6-6 with TRBJ2-1; D remains unclear. CDR1 is MNHNY, CDR2 SVGAGI, per germline (reference sequence). The CDR3 totals 14 residues. Trimming pared 6 bases from V and 5 bases from J, leaving 14 bases between. The CDR3 sequence is CASSRPSAHNEQFF. The CDR3 coding sequence is TGTGCCAGCAGCCGTCCCTCGGCACACAATGAGCAGTTCTTC.

CDR3 sequence reads: CAWSVRLLTEAFF. The CDR3 nucleotides read TGTGCCTGGAGTGTAAGGCTACTCACTGAAGCTTTCTTT. The J gene is TRBJ1-1, the V gene TRBV30; the D is unclear. Deletions cut 0 bases from V and 4 bases from J, with 9 bases between. The CDR3 runs to 13 residues. The germline V gene encodes CDR1 GTSNPN and CDR2 SVGIG (reference sequence).

The chain carries TRBV5-1 and TRBJ2-5; maybe TRBD1 (5 bases). The length of the CDR3 is 15 residues. Trimming removed 1 base at V and 5 bases at J, with 15 bases between. The germline V gene encodes CDR1 SGHRS and CDR2 YFSETQ. CDR3: CASSLSLGARETQYF. As DNA, the CDR3 is TGCGCCAGCAGCTTGTCCCTAGGGGCGCGGGAGACCCAGTACTTC.

The gene calls are TRBV30 and TRBJ2-1; 16 bases map to TRBD2. The CDR3 length is 15 residues. Germline V gene data show CDR1 as GTSNPN and CDR2 as SVGIG (reference sequence). Germline trimming cut 4 bases from V and 4 bases from J; bases unmatched to any gene: 1. CDR3 sequence reads: CAWKGLAGGYNEQFF. The CDR3, as DNA: TGTGCCTGGAAGGGACTAGCGGGAGGGTACAATGAGCAGTTCTTC.

Points on this clone: This specimen includes other DNA sequences encoding the same CDR3. The DNA for the CDR3 is TGTGCCAGCAGCTTAGGGCGGAACACTGAAGCTTTCTTT. Translating it yields CASSLGRNTEAFF. This sequence joins TRBV7-2 and TRBJ1-1; D gene ambiguous. The CDR3 is made up of 13 amino acids. V lost 1 base and J 1 base, leaving 4 bases between the germline ends. The germline V gene encodes CDR1 SGHTA and CDR2 FQGNSA.

The J gene is TRBJ1-1, the V gene TRBV5-4; D is unclear. Deletions cut 4 bases from V and 1 base from J, with 14 bases between. The CDR3 runs to 15 residues. Per germline, CDR1 SGHNT and CDR2 YYREEE (reference sequence). The CDR3, as DNA: TGTGCCAGCAGCGACGCTAGTGGAGGGAACACTGAAGCTTTCTTT. It encodes CASSDASGGNTEAFF.

The chain recombines TRBV9 with TRBJ2-5, with D unclear. V was shortened by 4 bases and J by 4 bases, with 17 bases between the two germline ends. CDR1 is SGDLS, CDR2 YYNGEE, per germline. The CDR3 is made up of 15 amino acids. The CDR3 sequence: CASSPTPPRRETQYF. The CDR3 coding sequence is TGTGCCAGCAGCCCGACCCCCCCTCGTAGAGAGACCCAGTACTTC.

The chain carries TRBV7-3 and TRBJ1-1, with a possible D match to TRBD1 (5 bases). The germline V gene has CDR1 SGHTA and CDR2 FQGTGA. The CDR3 has 16 amino acids. Between the trimmed V and J ends, which lost 2 bases and 4 bases, there was a span of 17 bases. CDR3 region: CASSLGSLGRGTEAFF. CDR3 nucleotides: TGTGCCAGCAGCTTAGGCAGCCTGGGGAGGGGCACTGAAGCTTTCTTT. Full variable domain (remainder filled in from reference TRBV7-3 and TRBJ1-1): GAGVSQTPSNKVTEKGKYVELRCDPISGHTALYWYRQSLGQGPEFLIYFQGTGAADDSGLPNDRFFAVRPEGSVSTLKIQRTERGDSAVYLCASSLGSLGRGTEAFFGQGTRLTVV.

The rearrangement uses TRBV19 and TRBJ1-3; D is unresolved. The CDR3 spans 16 residues. Germline V lookup: CDR1 LNHDA, CDR2 SQIVND (reference sequence). Trimming shortened V by 5 bases and J by 0 bases, and 14 bases separated the two germline ends. The CDR3 nucleotides are TGTGCCAGTAGTTTCGCACACGCGAGCTCTGGAAACACCATATATTTT. It specifies CASSFAHASSGNTIYF.

J is TRBJ2-7 and V is TRBV6-5; TRBD2 matches at 10 bases. The CDR3 totals 14 residues. Germline CDR1 is MNHEY and CDR2 is SVGAGI. J lost 2 bases, V lost 6 bases, and 4 bases had no gene match. The CDR3: CASRDLAGAYEQYF. CDR3 nucleotides: TGTGCCAGCAGAGACCTAGCGGGGGCCTACGAGCAGTACTTC.

In DNA form, the CDR3 reads TGTGCCACCCGGACAGGGATCTTCACTGAAGCTTTCTTT. It codes for CATRTGIFTEAFF. The rearrangement links TRBV28 to TRBJ1-1; 8 positions agree with TRBD1. Germline lookup yields CDR1 MDHEN and CDR2 SYDVKM. V lost 10 bases to trimming and J lost 4 bases; unmatched junction nucleotides: 8. The length of the CDR3 is 13 residues.

This rearrangement joins TRBV7-2 to TRBJ2-5; D gene unclear. Trimming removed 6 bases at V and 2 bases at J, with 13 bases between. This CDR3 has 14 residues. Germline V gives CDR1 SGHTA, CDR2 FQGNSA. CDR3 coding DNA: TGTGCCAGCAGTCCCGTCGCTGGGCAAGAGACCCAGTACTTC. This translates into CASSPVAGQETQYF. The full variable domain, with the rest looked up from reference TRBV7-2 and TRBJ2-5, is GAGVSQSPSNKVTEKGKDVELRCDPISGHTALYWYRQSLGQGLEFLIYFQGNSAPDKSGLPSDRFSAERTGGSVSTLTIQRTQQEDSAVYLCASSPVAGQETQYFGPGTRLLVL.

This clone has just one count. This chain uses TRBV14 with TRBJ2-2, with D tentatively TRBD2 (6 bases). The CDR3 sequence is 13 residues long. From germline, CDR1 is SGHDN and CDR2 FVKESK. Trimming took 5 bases from V and 14 from J, leaving 18 bases between them. Here the CDR3 reads CASSNSGVRELFF. CDR3 DNA sequence: TGTGCCAGCAGCAATTCGGGGGTGCGTGAACTGTTTTTT. The variable domain in full, with the rest retrieved from reference TRBV14 and TRBJ2-2, is EAGVTQFPSHSVIEKGQTVTLRCDPISGHDNLYWYRRVMGKEIKFLLHFVKESKQDESGMPNNRFLAERTGGTYSTLKVQPAELEDSGVYFCASSNSGVRELFFGEGSRLTVL.

This chain connects TRBV11-2 to TRBJ2-5; maybe TRBD2 (5 bases). The V end was cut by 5 bases, the J end by 5 bases, with 15 bases between. The CDR3 covers 14 residues. Germline loops: CDR1 SGHAT, CDR2 FQNNGV. The CDR3, as DNA: TGTGCCAGCAGCCCCCGGACTCGTCACGAGACCCAGTACTTC. Translation gives CASSPRTRHETQYF.

The chain uses TRBV7-9 and TRBJ2-5, with 14 bases identical to TRBD2. Matching the DNA end better, TRBJ2-7 makes the J call doubtful. The CDR3 sequence is 17 residues long. CDR1 SEHNR and CDR2 FQNEAQ come from the germline V gene (reference sequence). The CDR3 DNA sequence: TGTGCCAGCAAGAGCTTAGGTGGGACTAGCGGGAGTAACGAGCAGTACTTC. Its protein product is CASKSLGGTSGSNEQYF.

In DNA form, the CDR3 reads TGTGCCAGCAGCCTAACAGGGGTTGGTGAGCAGTTCTTC. Translated, it gives CASSLTGVGEQFF. This rearrangement joins TRBV7-7 to TRBJ2-1, with TRBD1 matching over 7 bases. Germline V gene sequence: CDR1 SSHAT, CDR2 FNYEAQ (reference sequence). V shed 5 bases and J 9 bases; nucleotides not matched to a gene: 7. CDR3 length equals 13 residues.

The chain joins TRBV2 to TRBJ1-3; a possible D gene is TRBD1 (6 bases). Per germline, CDR1 SNHLY and CDR2 FYNNEI. The CDR3 runs to 14 residues. V lost 5 bases, J lost 2 bases, and 10 bases lay in between. The CDR3 DNA is TGTGCCAGCAGTTTGGACAGTCCTGGAAACACCATATATTTT. Its translation is CASSLDSPGNTIYF.

V is TRBV6-6 and J is TRBJ1-6, with 7 nucleotides matching TRBD1. Germline trimming cut 6 bases from V and 5 bases from J; bases unmatched to any gene: 1. There are 13 residues in the CDR3. Germline V gene lookup returns CDR1 MNHNY and CDR2 SVGAGI (reference sequence). The DNA for the CDR3 is TGTGCCAGCAGGCAGGGGGATAATTCACCCCTCCACTTT. This translates into CASRQGDNSPLHF.

V and J are TRBV9 and TRBJ2-7; TRBD1 matches 7 bases. The V gene's germline CDR1 is SGDLS and CDR2 YYNGEE. The CDR3 spans 13 residues. V dropped 4 bases and J dropped 6; count of bases not matched to a gene: 7. This chain's CDR3 is CASSPRRGFEQYF. Written as DNA, the CDR3 is TGTGCCAGCAGCCCACGCAGGGGGTTCGAGCAGTACTTC. Supplemented by reference TRBV9 and TRBJ2-7, the full variable domain reads DSGVTQTPKHLITATGQRVTLRCSPRSGDLSVYWYQQSLDQGLQFLIQYYNGEERAKGNILERFSAQQFPDLHSELNLSSLELGDSALYFCASSPRRGFEQYFGPGTRLTVT.

The rearrangement joins TRBV2 to TRBJ2-5, with D possibly TRBD2 on 6 matching bases. The CDR3 runs to 14 residues. CDR1 and CDR2 (germline): SNHLY, FYNNEI. Deletions cut 1 base from V and 5 bases from J, with 11 bases between. The CDR3 loop is CASSEGGGRETQYF. CDR3 coding DNA: TGTGCCAGCAGTGAAGGAGGTGGGAGGGAGACCCAGTACTTC.

V is TRBV15 and J is TRBJ1-5, with D uncertain. The V gene lost 7 bases and the J gene lost 0 bases, with 7 bases spanning the gap. Germline assignment: CDR1 LNHNV and CDR2 YYDKDF (reference sequence). This CDR3 has 13 residues. CDR3 in DNA: TGTGCCACCACCTCAGATAGCAATCAGCCCCAGCATTTT. Its protein product is CATTSDSNQPQHF.

The genes are TRBV28 and TRBJ1-4; 7 bases fit TRBD1. This CDR3 has 15 residues. With V trimmed by 6 bases and J by 10 bases, 14 bases remained unmatched. Germline V CDR1 and CDR2: MDHEN, SYDVKM. The CDR3 nucleotides read TGTGCCAGCAGACCCCCCGGGACAGTAAACGGAAAACTGTTTTTT. This sequence encodes CASRPPGTVNGKLFF.

The chain employs TRBV5-1 and TRBJ2-6, with a possible D match to TRBD1 (6 bases). Germline CDR1 is SGHRS and CDR2 is YFSETQ. The CDR3 sequence is 17 residues long. The ends were cut back, 4 bases at V and 2 bases at J, with 16 bases in the middle. The CDR3 bases are TGCGCCAGCAGCGGTGATCCCCAGGGGACTGGGGCCAACGTCCTGACTTTC. Translated, it gives CASSGDPQGTGANVLTF.